Listed below are T cell receptor beta chains from one sample, sequenced in a study of blood T cell repertoires in COVID-19. TCRdb's table, derived via immunoSEQ multiplex PCR, lists solely in-frame clones and lacks some. This repertoire shows approximately 220,000 clones, roughly 90% found once; its top ten account for around 2.6%. The specimen was PBMCs or T cells enriched from blood (not recorded which). These receptors all stem from a woman aged 25 to 39 with acute COVID-19. Both conserved end residues are part of each CDR3. D genes are given only for firm matches. Not all rows give a size; the values are once, few, many and, for expanded clones, a class.

d_call j_call v_call clone_size cdr3_nt cdr3_aa
TRBD1 TRBJ1-4 TRBV4-1 NA TGCGCCAGCAGCCAACCGGGCCGGGACAGGGTGGAAAAACTGTTTTTT CASSQPGRDRVEKLFF
NA TRBJ2-7 TRBV10-1 NA TGCGCCAGCAGTGCTCAGGGGTACGAGCAGTACTTC CASSAQGYEQYF
NA TRBJ1-2 TRBV5-1 NA TGCGCCAGCAGCTTGGGCGATCGAAACTATGGCTACACCTTC CASSLGDRNYGYTF
TRBD1 TRBJ1-4 TRBV7-7 NA TGTGCTAGCAGTCAAGGGGGCAGGGGACAAGGAAAACTGTTTTTT CASSQGGRGQGKLFF
NA TRBJ1-2 TRBV6-4 many TGTGCCAGCTCACCAGGGGAACAGGGACATGGCTACACCTTC CASSPGEQGHGYTF
TRBD1 TRBJ1-6 TRBV9 NA TGTGCCAGCAGCATGACAGGGGTTGGTAATTCACCCCTCCACTTT CASSMTGVGNSPLHF
NA TRBJ2-7 TRBV6-6 NA TGTGCCAGCAGTTACTCCCCCCGAGGCCGAGACTACGAGCAGTACTTC CASSYSPRGRDYEQYF
NA TRBJ1-3 TRBV4-3 NA TGCGCCAGCAGCCAATCCCGGTACCCTGGAAACACCATATATTTT CASSQSRYPGNTIYF
NA TRBJ2-1 TRBV6-5 NA TGTGCCAGCAGTTACCAGTATCCGCCCCATGAGCAGTTCTTC CASSYQYPPHEQFF
NA TRBJ1-1 TRBV25-1 once TGTGCCAGCAGTGAAGAGGGTCTCGTCTTCAACACTGAAGCTTTCTTT CASSEEGLVFNTEAFF
TRBD1 TRBJ2-5 TRBV19 NA TGTGCCAGTAGCAGGACAGGGCCTCAAGCGACCCAGTACTTC CASSRTGPQATQYF
NA TRBJ2-7 TRBV11-2 NA TGTGCCAGCAGCTTAAGCGGAGACTGGGTGCAGTACTTC CASSLSGDWVQYF
NA TRBJ2-7 TRBV19 NA TGTGCCAGTAGTATAACGGTCCTCTACGAGCAGTACTTC CASSITVLYEQYF
NA TRBJ1-4 TRBV5-1 NA TGCGCCAGCAGCTTGGAAGGTAGCGGAACTAATGAAAAACTGTTTTTT CASSLEGSGTNEKLFF
NA TRBJ1-6 TRBV14 NA TGTGCCAGCAGCGTTAGAATTGATTCACCCCTCCACTTT CASSVRIDSPLHF
NA TRBJ2-7 TRBV20-1 NA TGCAGTGCTAGCCAGGGGGGCGAGCAGTACTTC CSASQGGEQYF
NA TRBJ1-2 TRBV5-5 once TGTGCCAGCAGCTTGGCCGGACTTCCTAACTATGGCTACACCTTC CASSLAGLPNYGYTF
NA TRBJ2-3 TRBV5-8 NA TGTGCCAGCAGCTCCCGGCGACCTATCGAGGGTCGGACAGATACGCAGTATTTT CASSSRRPIEGRTDTQYF
NA TRBJ2-2 TRBV19 NA TGTGCCAGTACGGCAGGGGACACCGGGGAGCTGTTTTTT CASTAGDTGELFF
NA TRBJ2-1 TRBV11-2 NA TGTGCCAGCAGCTTATACTCCAGACGGGAGTTCTTC CASSLYSRREFF
NA TRBJ1-4 TRBV2 once TGTGCCAGCAGGAACAACCCGTCTGAAAAACTGTTTTTT CASRNNPSEKLFF
TRBD1 TRBJ2-7 TRBV3-1/TRBV3-2 NA TGTGCCAGCAGCCTCGGGACAGGGCCGGTCGAGCAGTACTTC CASSLGTGPVEQYF
NA TRBJ1-5 TRBV30 NA TGTGCCTGGAGTGACAACACGCATCAGCCCCAGCATTTT CAWSDNTHQPQHF
NA TRBJ1-2 TRBV27 NA TGTGCCAGCAGTTTCAAGGGGATTGGAGGCTACACCTTC CASSFKGIGGYTF
NA TRBJ2-5 TRBV29-1 NA TGCAGCGTTGAAGACTCGCAGGGCCAAGAGACCCAGTACTTC CSVEDSQGQETQYF
NA TRBJ1-5 TRBV2 NA TGTGCCAGCAGTGATCACCAGGGTGAAAGCAATCAGCCCCAGCATTTT CASSDHQGESNQPQHF
TRBD1 TRBJ2-6 TRBV5-1 once TGCGCCAGCAGCCGCTTAGGTTTACAGGGGACAAGCTCTGGGGCCAACGTCCTGACTTTC CASSRLGLQGTSSGANVLTF
NA TRBJ1-3 TRBV4-1 few TGCGCCAGCAGCCAAGCGGAGGCGGAGGGAAACACCATATATTTT CASSQAEAEGNTIYF
NA TRBJ1-3 TRBV10-2 NA TGCGCCAGCAGTGAATTTCGTCCGGACACCTCCCTCACTGGAAACACCATATATTTT CASSEFRPDTSLTGNTIYF
TRBD1 TRBJ1-1 TRBV19 NA TGTGCCAGTAGTGGATTCCGGGACAGGGGGCGGGTGAACACTGAAGCTTTCTTT CASSGFRDRGRVNTEAFF
NA TRBJ1-4 TRBV4-3 NA TGCGCCAGCAGCCAAGATCGGGGGGGGACTAATGAAAAACTGTTTTTT CASSQDRGGTNEKLFF
NA TRBJ1-6 TRBV6-5 NA TGTGCCAGCAGTTCCCTCCAGGGGAGACGTTCACCCCTCCACTTT CASSSLQGRRSPLHF
NA TRBJ2-1 TRBV5-4 NA TGTGCCAGCGTGAGCGGTACCAATGAGCAGTTCTTC CASVSGTNEQFF
TRBD1 TRBJ2-3 TRBV7-2 NA TGTGCTACAGACAGGGGCGGTACCTTCACAGATACGCAGTATTTT CATDRGGTFTDTQYF
NA TRBJ2-1 TRBV6-4 NA TGTGCCAGCAGTTCCCTAGGTCGGGTGGGAGATGAGCAGTTCTTC CASSSLGRVGDEQFF
NA TRBJ2-3 TRBV5-6 NA TGTGCCAGCAGCCCCTTGGAGTCAGATACGCAGTATTTT CASSPLESDTQYF
NA TRBJ1-5 TRBV3-1/TRBV3-2 NA TGTGCCAGCAGCCCGGCGGGGTCGTCTCAGTCCACCCTGCAGCCCCAGCATTTT CASSPAGSSQSTLQPQHF
NA TRBJ1-5 TRBV7-2 NA TGTGCCAGCAGCTTAGCAGGCCAGGGAGGGGATCAGCCCCAGCATTTT CASSLAGQGGDQPQHF
NA TRBJ2-3 TRBV7-9 NA TGTGCCAGCAGCCAACCCCATCGCGGGGGCACAGATACGCAGTATTTT CASSQPHRGGTDTQYF